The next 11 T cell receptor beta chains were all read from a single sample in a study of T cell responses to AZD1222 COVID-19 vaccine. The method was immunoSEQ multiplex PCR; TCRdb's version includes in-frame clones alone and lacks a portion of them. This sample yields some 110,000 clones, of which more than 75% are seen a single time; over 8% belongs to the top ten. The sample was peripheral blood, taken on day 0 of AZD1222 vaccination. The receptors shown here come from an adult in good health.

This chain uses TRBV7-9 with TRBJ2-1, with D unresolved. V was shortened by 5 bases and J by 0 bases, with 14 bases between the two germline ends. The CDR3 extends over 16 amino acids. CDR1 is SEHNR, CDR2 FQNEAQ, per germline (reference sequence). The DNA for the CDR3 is TGTGCCAGCAGCCCCCCCGGGCCGAGCTCCTACAATGAGCAGTTCTTC. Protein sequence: CASSPPGPSSYNEQFF.

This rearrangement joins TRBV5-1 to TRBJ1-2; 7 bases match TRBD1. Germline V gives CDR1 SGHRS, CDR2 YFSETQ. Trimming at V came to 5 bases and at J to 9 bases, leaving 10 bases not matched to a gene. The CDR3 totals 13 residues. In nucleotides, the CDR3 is TGCGCCAGCAGAGGGGACAGAGAAGACAGCTACACCTTC. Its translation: CASRGDREDSYTF.

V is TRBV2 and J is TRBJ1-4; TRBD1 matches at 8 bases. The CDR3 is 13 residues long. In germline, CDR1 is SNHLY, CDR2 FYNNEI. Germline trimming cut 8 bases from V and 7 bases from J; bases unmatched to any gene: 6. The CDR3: CASVTGGGEKLFF. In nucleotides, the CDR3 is TGTGCCAGCGTAACAGGGGGTGGTGAAAAACTGTTTTTT.

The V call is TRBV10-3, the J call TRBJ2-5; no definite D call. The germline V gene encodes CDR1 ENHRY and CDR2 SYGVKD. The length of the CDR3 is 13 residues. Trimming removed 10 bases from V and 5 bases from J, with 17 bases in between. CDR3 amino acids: CATLVGPEETQYF. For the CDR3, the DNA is TGTGCCACCCTAGTCGGTCCAGAGGAGACCCAGTACTTC.

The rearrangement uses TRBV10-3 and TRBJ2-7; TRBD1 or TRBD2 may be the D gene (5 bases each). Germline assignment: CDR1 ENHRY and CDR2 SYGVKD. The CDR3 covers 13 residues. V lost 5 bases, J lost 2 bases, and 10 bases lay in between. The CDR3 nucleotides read TGTGCCATCAGTTCGGGGCTTCCCTACGAGCAGTACTTC. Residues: CAISSGLPYEQYF.

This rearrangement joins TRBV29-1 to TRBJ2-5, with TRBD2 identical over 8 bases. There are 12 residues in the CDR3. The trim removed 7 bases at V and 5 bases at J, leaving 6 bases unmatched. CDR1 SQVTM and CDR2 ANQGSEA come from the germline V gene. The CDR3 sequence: CSAREGQETQYF. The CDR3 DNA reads TGCAGCGCACGGGAGGGCCAGGAGACCCAGTACTTC.

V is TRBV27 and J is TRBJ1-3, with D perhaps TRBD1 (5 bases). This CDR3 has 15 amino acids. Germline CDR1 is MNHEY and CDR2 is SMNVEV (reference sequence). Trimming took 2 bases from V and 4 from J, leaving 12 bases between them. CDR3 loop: CASSLGAETGNTIYF. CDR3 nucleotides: TGTGCCAGCAGTTTAGGGGCCGAAACCGGAAACACCATATATTTT.

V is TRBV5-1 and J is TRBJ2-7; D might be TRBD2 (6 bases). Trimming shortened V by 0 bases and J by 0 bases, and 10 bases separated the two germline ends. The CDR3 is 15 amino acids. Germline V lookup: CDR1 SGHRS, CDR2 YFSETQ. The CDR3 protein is CASSLGGLPSYEQYF. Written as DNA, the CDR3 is TGCGCCAGCAGCTTGGGGGGACTGCCCTCCTACGAGCAGTACTTC.

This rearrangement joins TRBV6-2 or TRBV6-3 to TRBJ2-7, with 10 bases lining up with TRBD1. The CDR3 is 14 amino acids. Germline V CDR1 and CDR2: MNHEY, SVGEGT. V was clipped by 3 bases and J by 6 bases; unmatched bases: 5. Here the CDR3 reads CASSYGTGVFEQYF. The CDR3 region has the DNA TGTGCCAGCAGTTATGGGACAGGGGTCTTCGAGCAGTACTTC.

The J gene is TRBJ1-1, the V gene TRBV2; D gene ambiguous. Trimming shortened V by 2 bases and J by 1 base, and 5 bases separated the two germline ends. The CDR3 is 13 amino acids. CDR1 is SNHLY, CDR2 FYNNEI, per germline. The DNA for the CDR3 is TGTGCCAGCAGTGAAAGTGGGAACACTGAAGCTTTCTTT. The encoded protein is CASSESGNTEAFF.

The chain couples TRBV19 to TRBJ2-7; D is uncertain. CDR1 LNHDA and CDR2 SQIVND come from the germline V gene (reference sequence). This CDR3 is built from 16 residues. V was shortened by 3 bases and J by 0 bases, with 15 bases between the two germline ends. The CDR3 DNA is TGTGCCAGTAGTATTGGGCAAACCTCGAGCTCCTACGAGCAGTACTTC. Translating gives CASSIGQTSSSYEQYF.